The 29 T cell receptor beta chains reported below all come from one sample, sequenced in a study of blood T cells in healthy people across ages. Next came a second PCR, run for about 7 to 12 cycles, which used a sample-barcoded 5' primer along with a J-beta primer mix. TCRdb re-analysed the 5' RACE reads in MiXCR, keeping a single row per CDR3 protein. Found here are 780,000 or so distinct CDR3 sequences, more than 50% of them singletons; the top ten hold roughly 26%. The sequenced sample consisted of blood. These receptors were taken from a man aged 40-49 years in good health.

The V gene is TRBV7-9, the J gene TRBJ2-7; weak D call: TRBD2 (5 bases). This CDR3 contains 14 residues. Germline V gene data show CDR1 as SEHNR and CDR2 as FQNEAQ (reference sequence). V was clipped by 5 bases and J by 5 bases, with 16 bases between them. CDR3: CASSHRNPGNEQYF. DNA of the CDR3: TGTGCCAGCAGCCACCGTAATCCGGGAAACGAGCAGTACTTC.

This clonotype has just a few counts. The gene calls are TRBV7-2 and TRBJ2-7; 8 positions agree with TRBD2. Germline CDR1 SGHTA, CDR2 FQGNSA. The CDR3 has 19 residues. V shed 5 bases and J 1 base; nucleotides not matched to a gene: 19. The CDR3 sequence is CASSPQPSPATSVSYEQYF. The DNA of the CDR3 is TGTGCCAGCAGCCCCCAGCCTTCCCCTGCGACTAGCGTGTCCTACGAGCAGTACTTC. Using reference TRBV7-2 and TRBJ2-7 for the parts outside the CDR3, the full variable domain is GAGVSQSPSNKVTEKGKDVELRCDPISGHTALYWYRQSLGQGLEFLIYFQGNSAPDKSGLPSDRFSAERTGGSVSTLTIQRTQQEDSAVYLCASSPQPSPATSVSYEQYFGPGTRLTVT.

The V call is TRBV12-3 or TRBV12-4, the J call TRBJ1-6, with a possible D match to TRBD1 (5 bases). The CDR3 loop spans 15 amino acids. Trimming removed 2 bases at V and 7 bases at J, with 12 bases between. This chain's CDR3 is CASSLNGRENSPLHF. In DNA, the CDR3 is TGTGCCAGCAGTTTAAATGGCAGGGAAAATTCACCCCTCCACTTT.

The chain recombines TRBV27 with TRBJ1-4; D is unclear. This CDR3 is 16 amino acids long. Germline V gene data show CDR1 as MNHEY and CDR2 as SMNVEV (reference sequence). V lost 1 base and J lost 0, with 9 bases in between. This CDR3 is CASSLLPAATNEKLFF. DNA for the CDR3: TGTGCCAGCAGTTTATTGCCCGCCGCAACTAATGAAAAACTGTTTTTT.

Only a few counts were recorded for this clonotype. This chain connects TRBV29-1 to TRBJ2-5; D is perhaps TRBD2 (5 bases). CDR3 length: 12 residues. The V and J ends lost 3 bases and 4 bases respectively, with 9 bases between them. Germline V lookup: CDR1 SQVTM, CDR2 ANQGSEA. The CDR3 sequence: CSVDDGGETQYF. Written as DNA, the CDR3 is TGCAGCGTTGACGATGGAGGAGAGACCCAGTACTTC.

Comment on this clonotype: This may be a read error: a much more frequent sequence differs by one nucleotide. CDR3 DNA sequence: TGTGCCAGCAGCTTGGTACTAGCGATGGAGACCCAGTACTTC. This codes for CASSLVLAMETQYF. The V and J genes are TRBV7-9 and TRBJ2-7; 7 nucleotides agree with TRBD2. The better agreement between TRBJ2-5 and the DNA end casts doubt on the J call. The CDR3 is made up of 14 amino acids. Germline V gene lookup returns CDR1 SEHNR and CDR2 FQNEAQ (reference sequence).

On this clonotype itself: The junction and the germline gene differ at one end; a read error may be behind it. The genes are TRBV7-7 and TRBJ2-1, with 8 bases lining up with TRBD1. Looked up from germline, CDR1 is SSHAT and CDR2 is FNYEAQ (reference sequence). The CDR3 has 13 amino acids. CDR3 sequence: CASSRDRTNEQFF. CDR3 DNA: TGTGCTAGCAGCCGGGACAGGACCAATGAGCAGTTCTTC.

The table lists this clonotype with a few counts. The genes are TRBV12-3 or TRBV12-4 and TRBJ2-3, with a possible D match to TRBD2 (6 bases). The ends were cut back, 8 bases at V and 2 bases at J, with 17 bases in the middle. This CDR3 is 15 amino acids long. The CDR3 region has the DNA TGTGCCAGCCTCCTCGGAGGGACTCTCACAGATACGCAGTATTTT. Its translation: CASLLGGTLTDTQYF.

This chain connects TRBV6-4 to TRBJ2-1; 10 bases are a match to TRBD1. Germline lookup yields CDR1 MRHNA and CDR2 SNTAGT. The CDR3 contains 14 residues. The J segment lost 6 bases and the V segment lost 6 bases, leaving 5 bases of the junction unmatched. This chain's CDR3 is CASRGTGVGNEQFF. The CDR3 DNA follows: TGTGCCAGCAGGGGGACAGGGGTTGGCAATGAGCAGTTCTTC.

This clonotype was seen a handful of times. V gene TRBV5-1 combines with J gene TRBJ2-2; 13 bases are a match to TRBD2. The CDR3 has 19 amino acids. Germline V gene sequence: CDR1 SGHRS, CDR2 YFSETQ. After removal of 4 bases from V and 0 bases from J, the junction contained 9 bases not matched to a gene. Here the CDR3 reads CASSLRTSGGTSNTGELFF. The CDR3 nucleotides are TGCGCCAGCAGCCTCAGGACTAGCGGGGGAACTTCGAACACCGGGGAGCTGTTTTTT.

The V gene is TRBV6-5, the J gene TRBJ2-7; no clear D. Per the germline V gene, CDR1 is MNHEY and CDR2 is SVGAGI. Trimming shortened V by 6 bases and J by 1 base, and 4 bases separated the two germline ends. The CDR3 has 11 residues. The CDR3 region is CASRESYEQYF. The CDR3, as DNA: TGTGCCAGCAGGGAATCCTACGAGCAGTACTTC.

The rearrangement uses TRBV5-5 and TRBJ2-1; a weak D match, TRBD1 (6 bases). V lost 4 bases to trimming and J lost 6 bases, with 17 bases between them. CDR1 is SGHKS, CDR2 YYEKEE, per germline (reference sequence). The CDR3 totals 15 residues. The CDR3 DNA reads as TGTGCCAGCAGCCGGAACGGGGACAAGATCAATGAGCAGTTCTTC. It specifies CASSRNGDKINEQFF.

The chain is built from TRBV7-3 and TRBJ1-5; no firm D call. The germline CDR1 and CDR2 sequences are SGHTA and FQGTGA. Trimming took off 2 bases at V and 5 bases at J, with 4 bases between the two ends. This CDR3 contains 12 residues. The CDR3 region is CASSLPYQPQHF. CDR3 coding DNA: TGTGCCAGCAGCTTACCTTATCAGCCCCAGCATTTT.

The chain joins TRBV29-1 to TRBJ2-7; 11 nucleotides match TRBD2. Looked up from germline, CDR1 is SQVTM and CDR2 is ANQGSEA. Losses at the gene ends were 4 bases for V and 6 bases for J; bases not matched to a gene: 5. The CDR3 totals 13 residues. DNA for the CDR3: TGCAGCGTTGGAGGGACTAGCGGAAGCGAGCAGTACTTC. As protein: CSVGGTSGSEQYF.

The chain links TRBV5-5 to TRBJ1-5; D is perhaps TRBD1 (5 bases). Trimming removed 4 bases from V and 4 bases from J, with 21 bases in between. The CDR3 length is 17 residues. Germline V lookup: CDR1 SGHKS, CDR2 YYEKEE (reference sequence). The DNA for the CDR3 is TGTGCCAGCAGCAACGACAGAGAACTCTTTTTGAATCAGCCCCAGCATTTT. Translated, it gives CASSNDRELFLNQPQHF.

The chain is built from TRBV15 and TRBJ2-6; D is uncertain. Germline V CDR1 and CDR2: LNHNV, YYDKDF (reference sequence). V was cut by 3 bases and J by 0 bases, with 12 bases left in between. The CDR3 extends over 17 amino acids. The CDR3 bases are TGTGCCACCAGCAGGTGGGATGTCCCCTCTGGGGCCAACGTCCTGACTTTC. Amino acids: CATSRWDVPSGANVLTF.

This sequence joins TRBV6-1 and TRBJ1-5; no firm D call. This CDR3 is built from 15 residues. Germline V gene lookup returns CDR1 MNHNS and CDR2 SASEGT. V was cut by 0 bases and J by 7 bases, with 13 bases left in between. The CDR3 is CASSEAEGSLQPQHF. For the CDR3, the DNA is TGTGCCAGCAGTGAAGCGGAGGGCAGCCTACAGCCCCAGCATTTT.

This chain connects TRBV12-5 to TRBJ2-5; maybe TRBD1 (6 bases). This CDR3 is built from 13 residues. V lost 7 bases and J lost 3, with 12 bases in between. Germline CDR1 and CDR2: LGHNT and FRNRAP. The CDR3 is CASVQQGEETQYF. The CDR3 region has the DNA TGTGCTAGTGTTCAACAGGGAGAAGAGACCCAGTACTTC.

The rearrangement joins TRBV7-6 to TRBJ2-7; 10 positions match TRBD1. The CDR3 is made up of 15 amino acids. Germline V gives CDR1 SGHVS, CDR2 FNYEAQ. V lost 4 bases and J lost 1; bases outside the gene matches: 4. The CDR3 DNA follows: TGTGCCAGCAGCTCGGGACAGGGGTTTTCCTACGAGCAGTACTTC. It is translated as CASSSGQGFSYEQYF.

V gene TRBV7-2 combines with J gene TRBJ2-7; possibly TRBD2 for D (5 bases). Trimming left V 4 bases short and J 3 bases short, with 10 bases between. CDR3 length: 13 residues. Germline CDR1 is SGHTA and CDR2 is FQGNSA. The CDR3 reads CASSSGVGYEQYF. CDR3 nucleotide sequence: TGTGCCAGCAGCTCCGGGGTTGGCTACGAGCAGTACTTC.

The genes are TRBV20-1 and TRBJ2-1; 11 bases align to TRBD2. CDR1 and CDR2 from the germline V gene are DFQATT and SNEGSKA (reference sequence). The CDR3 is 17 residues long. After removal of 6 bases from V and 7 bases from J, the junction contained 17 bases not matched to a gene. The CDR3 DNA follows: TGCAGTGCCACCGGGACTAGCGGAGCTCGCGTAATGAATGAGCAGTTCTTC. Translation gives CSATGTSGARVMNEQFF.

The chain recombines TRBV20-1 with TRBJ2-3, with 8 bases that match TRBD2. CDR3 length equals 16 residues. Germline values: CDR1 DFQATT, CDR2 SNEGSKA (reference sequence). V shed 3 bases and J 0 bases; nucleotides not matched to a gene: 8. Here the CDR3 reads CSARASGPLSTDTQYF. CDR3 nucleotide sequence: TGCAGTGCTAGGGCTAGCGGGCCACTAAGCACAGATACGCAGTATTTT.

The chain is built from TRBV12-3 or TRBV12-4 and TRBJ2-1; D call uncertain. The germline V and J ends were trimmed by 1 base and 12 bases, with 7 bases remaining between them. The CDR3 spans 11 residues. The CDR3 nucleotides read TGTGCCAGCAGTTTAGTTTGGGGGCAGTTCTTC. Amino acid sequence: CASSLVWGQFF.

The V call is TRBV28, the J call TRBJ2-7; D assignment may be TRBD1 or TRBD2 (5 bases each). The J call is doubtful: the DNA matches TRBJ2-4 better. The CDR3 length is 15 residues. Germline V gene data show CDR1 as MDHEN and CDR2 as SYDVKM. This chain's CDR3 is CASKTGTGVGNIQYF. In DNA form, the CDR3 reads TGTGCCAGCAAAACCGGGACGGGTGTTGGAAACATTCAGTACTTC.

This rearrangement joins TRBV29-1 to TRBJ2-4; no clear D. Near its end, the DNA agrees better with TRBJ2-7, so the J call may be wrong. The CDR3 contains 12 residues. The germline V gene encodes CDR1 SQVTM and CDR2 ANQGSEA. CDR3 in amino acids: CSVTKNRYEQYF. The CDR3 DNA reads TGCAGCGTCACAAAAAATCGCTACGAGCAGTACTTC.

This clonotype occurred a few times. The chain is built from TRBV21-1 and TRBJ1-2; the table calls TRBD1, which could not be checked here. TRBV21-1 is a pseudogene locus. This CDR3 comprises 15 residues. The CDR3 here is CASSTARGVVYGYTF. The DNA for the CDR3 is TGTGCCAGCAGCACCGCAAGGGGGGTTGTCTATGGCTACACCTTC.

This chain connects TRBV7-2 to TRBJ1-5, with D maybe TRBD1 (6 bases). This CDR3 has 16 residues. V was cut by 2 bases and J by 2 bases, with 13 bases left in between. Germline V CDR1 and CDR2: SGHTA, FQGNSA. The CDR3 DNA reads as TGTGCCAGCAGCTTACCCGGGACAAGGGGCAATCAGCCCCAGCATTTT. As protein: CASSLPGTRGNQPQHF. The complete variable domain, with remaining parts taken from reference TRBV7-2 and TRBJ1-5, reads GAGVSQSPSNKVTEKGKDVELRCDPISGHTALYWYRQSLGQGLEFLIYFQGNSAPDKSGLPSDRFSAERTGGSVSTLTIQRTQQEDSAVYLCASSLPGTRGNQPQHFGDGTRLSIL.

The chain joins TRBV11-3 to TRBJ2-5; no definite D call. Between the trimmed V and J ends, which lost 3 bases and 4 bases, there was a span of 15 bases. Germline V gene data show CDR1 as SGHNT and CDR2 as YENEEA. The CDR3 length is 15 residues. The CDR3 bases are TGTGCCAGCAGCTTTATGACACTCACATCAGAGACCCAGTACTTC. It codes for CASSFMTLTSETQYF.

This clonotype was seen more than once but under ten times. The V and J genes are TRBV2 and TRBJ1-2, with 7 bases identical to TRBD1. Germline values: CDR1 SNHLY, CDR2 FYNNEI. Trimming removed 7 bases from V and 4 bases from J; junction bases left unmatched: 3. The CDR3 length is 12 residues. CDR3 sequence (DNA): TGTGCCAGCAACGACAGGGCCTATGGCTACACCTTC. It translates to CASNDRAYGYTF.